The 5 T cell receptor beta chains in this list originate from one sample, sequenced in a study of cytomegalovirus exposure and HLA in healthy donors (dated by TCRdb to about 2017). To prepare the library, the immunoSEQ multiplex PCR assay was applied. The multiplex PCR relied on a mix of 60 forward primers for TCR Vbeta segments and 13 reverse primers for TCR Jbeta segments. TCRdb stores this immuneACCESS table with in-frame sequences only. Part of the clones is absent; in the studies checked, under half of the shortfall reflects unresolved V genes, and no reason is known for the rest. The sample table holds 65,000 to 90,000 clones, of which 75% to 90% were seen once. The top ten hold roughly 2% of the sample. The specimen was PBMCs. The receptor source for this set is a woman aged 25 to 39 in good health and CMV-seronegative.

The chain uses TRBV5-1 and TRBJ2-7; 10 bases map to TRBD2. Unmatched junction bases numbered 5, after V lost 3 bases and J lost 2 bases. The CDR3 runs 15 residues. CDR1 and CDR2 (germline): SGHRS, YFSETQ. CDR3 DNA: TGCGCCAGCAGCTCGGCCGGGACTAGCGCCTACGAGCAGTACTTC. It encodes CASSSAGTSAYEQYF.

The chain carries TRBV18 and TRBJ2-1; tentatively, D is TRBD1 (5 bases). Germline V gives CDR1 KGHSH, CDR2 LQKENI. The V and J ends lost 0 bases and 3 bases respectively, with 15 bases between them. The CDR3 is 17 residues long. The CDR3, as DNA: TGTGCCAGCTCACCACCACGTAGGAGAGGACACTACAATGAGCAGTTCTTC. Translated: CASSPPRRRGHYNEQFF.

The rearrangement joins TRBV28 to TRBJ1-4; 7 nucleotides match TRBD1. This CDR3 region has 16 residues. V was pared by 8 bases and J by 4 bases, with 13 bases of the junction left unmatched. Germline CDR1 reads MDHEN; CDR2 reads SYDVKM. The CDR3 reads CASGRAGGQINEKLFF. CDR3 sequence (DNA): TGTGCCAGCGGTAGGGCAGGGGGTCAGATTAATGAAAAACTGTTTTTT. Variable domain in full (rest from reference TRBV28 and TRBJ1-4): DVKVTQSSRYLVKRTGEKVFLECVQDMDHENMFWYRQDPGLGLRLIYFSYDVKMKEKGDIPEGYSVSREKKERFSLILESASTNQTSMYLCASGRAGGQINEKLFFGSGTQLSVL.

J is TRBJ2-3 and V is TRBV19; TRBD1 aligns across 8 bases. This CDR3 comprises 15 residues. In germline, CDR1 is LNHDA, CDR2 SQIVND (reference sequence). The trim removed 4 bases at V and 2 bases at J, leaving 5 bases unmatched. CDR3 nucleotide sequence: TGTGCCAGTAGTACGCAGGGGGCCACCACAGATACGCAGTATTTT. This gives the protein CASSTQGATTDTQYF.

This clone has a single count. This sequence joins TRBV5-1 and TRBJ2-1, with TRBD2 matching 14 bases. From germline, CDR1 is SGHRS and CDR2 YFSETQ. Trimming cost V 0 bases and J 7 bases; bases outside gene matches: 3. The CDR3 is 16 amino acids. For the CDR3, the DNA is TGCGCCAGCAGCTTGGACGGACTAGCGGGGGGAAATGAGCAGTTCTTC. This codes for CASSLDGLAGGNEQFF.